What follows are 20 T cell receptor beta chains derived from one specimen sequenced in a study of OX40 agonist ivuxolimab in advanced cancers. Repertoires were generated with immunoSEQ multiplex PCR, while TCRdb's copy carries only in-frame clones and drops some. The sample shows over 30,000 clones, approximately 80% of them seen only once. Sequenced material: CD4+ or CD8+ T cells sorted from blood, taken in a trial of the OX40 agonist ivuxolimab. These receptor sequences come from an adult with an advanced solid tumor such as melanoma, head and neck, liver or kidney cancer.

This chain connects TRBV28 to TRBJ2-4, with TRBD2 identical over 12 bases. The germline gives CDR1 MDHEN, CDR2 SYDVKM. The CDR3 sequence is 18 residues long. Losses at the gene ends were 3 bases for V and 3 bases for J; bases not matched to a gene: 9. The CDR3 nucleotides read TGTGCCAGCAGTTTCCGGCTAGCGGGGGGGCCAGGCAAAAACATTCAGTACTTC. Translating gives CASSFRLAGGPGKNIQYF.

The chain employs TRBV28 and TRBJ1-1; possible D gene TRBD1, 6 bases. The germline V gene encodes CDR1 MDHEN and CDR2 SYDVKM. Trimming took off 5 bases at V and 0 bases at J, with 10 bases between the two ends. The CDR3 runs 14 residues. The CDR3 loop is CASSLDRLNTEAFF. CDR3 bases: TGTGCCAGCAGTCTCGACAGGTTGAACACTGAAGCTTTCTTT.

CDR3 sequence reads: CASSFKEKLFF. The DNA of the CDR3 is TGTGCCAGCAGTTTTAAGGAAAAACTGTTTTTT. The chain has TRBV28 and TRBJ1-4, with D uncertain. CDR1 is MDHEN, CDR2 SYDVKM, per germline. The CDR3 totals 11 residues. Trimming took 3 bases from V and 8 from J, leaving 4 bases between them.

This chain joins TRBV11-3 and TRBJ2-7; no definite D call. The V and J ends lost 5 bases and 3 bases respectively, with 14 bases between them. CDR1 is SGHNT, CDR2 YENEEA, per germline. The CDR3 runs 14 residues. CDR3 bases: TGTGCCAGCAGCCGACGACCCAAGGACTACGAGCAGTACTTC. It translates to CASSRRPKDYEQYF. The variable domain in full, completed from reference TRBV11-3 and TRBJ2-7, reads EAGVVQSPRYKIIEKKQPVAFWCNPISGHNTLYWYLQNLGQGPELLIRYENEEAVDDSQLPKDRFSAERLKGVDSTLKIQPAELGDSAVYLCASSRRPKDYEQYFGPGTRLTVT.

The V call is TRBV2, the J call TRBJ1-6; no clear D. The germline V gene encodes CDR1 SNHLY and CDR2 FYNNEI. V gave up 3 bases and J gave up 4 bases, with 7 bases separating them. The CDR3 has 14 residues. The DNA for the CDR3 is TGTGCCAGCAGTGATGGGCAATATAATTCACCCCTCCACTTT. Its translation: CASSDGQYNSPLHF.

The chain has TRBV7-9 and TRBJ2-1; 9 nucleotides match TRBD2. CDR1 SEHNR and CDR2 FQNEAQ come from the germline V gene (reference sequence). The V and J ends lost 2 bases and 6 bases, in that order; junction bases with no gene match: 8. CDR3 size: 16 residues. CDR3 DNA: TGTGCCAGCAGCTTATCTGGGCAACTAGCGGGCAATGAGCAGTTCTTC. Amino acid sequence: CASSLSGQLAGNEQFF.

A single count supports this clone. V gene TRBV23-1 combines with J gene TRBJ1-1; 11 bases line up with TRBD1. TRBV23-1 is placed among ORFs of uncertain function. The CDR3 sequence is 16 residues long. Losses at the gene ends were 4 bases for V and 3 bases for J; bases not matched to a gene: 7. This chain's CDR3 is CASSLRAGQGDTEAFF. The CDR3 nucleotides read TGCGCCAGCAGTCTTCGGGCGGGACAGGGGGACACTGAAGCTTTCTTT.

The chain combines TRBV28 with TRBJ2-1; D gene ambiguous. Germline CDR1 and CDR2: MDHEN and SYDVKM. Trimming shortened V by 1 base and J by 7 bases, and 5 bases separated the two germline ends. The CDR3 totals 12 residues. The CDR3 DNA follows: TGTGCCAGCAGTTTATACAGAAATGAGCAGTTCTTC. Protein sequence: CASSLYRNEQFF.

Relative to its sample, this clone is medium-sized. This chain uses TRBV11-2 with TRBJ1-3; TRBD1 aligns across 9 bases. CDR3 size: 16 residues. Trimming removed 2 bases from V and 3 bases from J; junction bases left unmatched: 5. Germline CDR1 reads SGHAT; CDR2 reads FQNNGV. The chain's CDR3 is CASSLYTGGDGNTIYF. DNA for the CDR3: TGTGCCAGCAGCTTATATACAGGGGGCGATGGAAACACCATATATTTT.

The gene calls are TRBV10-3 and TRBJ2-2, with 10 bases aligning to TRBD2. Germline CDR1 is ENHRY and CDR2 is SYGVKD. J was trimmed by 0 bases and V by 6 bases; bases with no gene match: 7. The length of the CDR3 is 17 residues. In nucleotides, the CDR3 is TGTGCCATCAGCCCCCAGACTAGCGGGCCGAACACCGGGGAGCTGTTTTTT. This gives the protein CAISPQTSGPNTGELFF.

In this sample, this clone turned up a few times. The sample contains more than one DNA sequence encoding this CDR3. The rearrangement links TRBV6-5 to TRBJ2-7; 7 positions match TRBD1. This CDR3 spans 13 amino acids. Germline V gene data show CDR1 as MNHEY and CDR2 as SVGAGI. V dropped 6 bases and J dropped 4; count of bases not matched to a gene: 6. CDR3 amino acids: CASRLRDSYEQYF. Here the CDR3 DNA reads TGTGCCAGCAGACTCCGGGACAGTTACGAGCAGTACTTC.

This chain joins TRBV4-1 and TRBJ2-3, with D tentatively TRBD1 or TRBD2 (5 bases each). Trimming cost V 2 bases and J 3 bases, with 12 bases left between them. Per the germline V gene, CDR1 is MGHRA and CDR2 is YSYEKL. The CDR3 covers 15 residues. The CDR3 region has the DNA TGCGCCAGCAGCCAATTTGGGGGAGAGACAGATACGCAGTATTTT. Its translation: CASSQFGGETDTQYF.

The chain has TRBV18 and TRBJ1-1; TRBD1 might be the D (5 bases). The CDR3 has 14 residues. Germline CDR1 reads KGHSH; CDR2 reads LQKENI. Deletions cut 2 bases from V and 3 bases from J, with 10 bases between. The CDR3 sequence is CASSPKGGDTEAFF. DNA for the CDR3: TGTGCCAGCTCACCAAAAGGAGGGGACACTGAAGCTTTCTTT.

The V gene is TRBV6-5, the J gene TRBJ1-1; no firm D call. This CDR3 region has 15 residues. V was pared by 0 bases and J by 2 bases, with 10 bases between. Germline-derived CDR1 and CDR2 are MNHEY and SVGAGI. The chain's CDR3 is CASSYSSPGNTEAFF. As DNA, the CDR3 is TGTGCCAGCAGTTACTCGAGCCCGGGAAACACTGAAGCTTTCTTT.

The chain combines TRBV29-1 with TRBJ2-2; 7 bases match TRBD1. CDR3 length: 16 amino acids. The V gene's germline CDR1 is SQVTM and CDR2 ANQGSEA. Trimming removed 2 bases from V and 6 bases from J; junction bases left unmatched: 12. CDR3 sequence (DNA): TGCAGCGTTGAAAGGTTATCTCAGGGGGAAGCCGGGGAGCTGTTTTTT. Residues: CSVERLSQGEAGELFF.

This sequence joins TRBV5-5 and TRBJ1-4, with 7 bases identical to TRBD1. There are 15 residues in the CDR3. CDR1 is SGHKS and CDR2 is YYEKEE in the germline V gene (reference sequence). The ends lost 3 bases at V and 6 bases at J; junction bases unmatched: 8. The CDR3: CASSWRQGQDEKLFF. The DNA for the CDR3 is TGTGCCAGCAGCTGGCGACAGGGCCAGGATGAAAAACTGTTTTTT.

The chain links TRBV5-1 to TRBJ1-3, with TRBD1 matching 8 bases. CDR3 length: 16 amino acids. J gave up 2 bases and V 0 bases, and 4 bases lay outside the gene matches. Germline loops: CDR1 SGHRS, CDR2 YFSETQ. CDR3 DNA: TGCGCCAGCAGCTTGGACGGACAGGGTGCTGGAAACACCATATATTTT. Amino acid sequence: CASSLDGQGAGNTIYF.

The rearrangement uses TRBV27 and TRBJ2-7, with TRBD2 as a possible D gene (7 bases). Between the trimmed V and J ends, which lost 6 bases and 4 bases, there was a span of 13 bases. This CDR3 has 13 residues. The germline CDR1 and CDR2 sequences are MNHEY and SMNVEV (reference sequence). CDR3 sequence: CASSPGGGYEQYF. Written as DNA, the CDR3 is TGTGCCAGCAGCCCGGGGGGCGGATACGAGCAGTACTTC.

The rearrangement links TRBV12-5 to TRBJ1-6; D remains unclear. CDR1 and CDR2 from the germline V gene are LGHNT and FRNRAP. The CDR3 length is 13 residues. V gave up 9 bases and J gave up 10 bases, with 16 bases separating them. CDR3 nucleotide sequence: TGTGCTAGCTCTCAGCGGCCGGCCTCACCCCTCCACTTT. This sequence encodes CASSQRPASPLHF.

The chain is built from TRBV29-1 and TRBJ1-1; a possible D gene is TRBD1 (5 bases). Looked up from germline, CDR1 is SQVTM and CDR2 is ANQGSEA. The CDR3 is 11 residues long. Trimming removed 7 bases at V and 3 bases at J, with 9 bases between. The CDR3 DNA reads as TGCAGCGCAACCAGGGACACTGAAGCTTTCTTT. Its translation is CSATRDTEAFF.